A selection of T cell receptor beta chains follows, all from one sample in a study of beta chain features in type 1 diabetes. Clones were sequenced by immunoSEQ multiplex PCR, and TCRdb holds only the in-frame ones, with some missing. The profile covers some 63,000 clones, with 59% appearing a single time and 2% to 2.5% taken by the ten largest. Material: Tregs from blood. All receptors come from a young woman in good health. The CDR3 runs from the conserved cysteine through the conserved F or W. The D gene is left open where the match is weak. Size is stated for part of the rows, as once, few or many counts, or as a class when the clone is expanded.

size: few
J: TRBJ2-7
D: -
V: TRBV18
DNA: TGTGCCAGCTCACCTGACAGCTACGAGCAGTACTTC
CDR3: CASSPDSYEQYF

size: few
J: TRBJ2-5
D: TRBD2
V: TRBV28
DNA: TGTGCCAGCAGTTCCTTCGGGACTAGCGGAGCTACCTACCAAGAGACCCAGTACTTC
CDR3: CASSSFGTSGATYQETQYF

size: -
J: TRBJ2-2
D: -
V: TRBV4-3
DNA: TGCGCCAGCAGCCAAGGACTAACTAACACCGGGGAGCTGTTTTTT
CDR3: CASSQGLTNTGELFF

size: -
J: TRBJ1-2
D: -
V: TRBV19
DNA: TGTGCCAGTCGATCATTACAGAATCCCTATGGCTACACCTTC
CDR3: CASRSLQNPYGYTF

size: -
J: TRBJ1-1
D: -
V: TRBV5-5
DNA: TGTGCCAGCAGCTTGTGGTCAGGGGCGTGGGCGAACACTGAAGCTTTCTTT
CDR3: CASSLWSGAWANTEAFF

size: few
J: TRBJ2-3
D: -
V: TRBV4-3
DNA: TGCGCCAGCAGCCGAGGGTTTGGCACAGATACGCAGTATTTT
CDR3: CASSRGFGTDTQYF

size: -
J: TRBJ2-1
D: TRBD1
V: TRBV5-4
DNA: TGTGCCAGCAGCTCCGGGACAGCTACCTACAATGAGCAGTTCTTC
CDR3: CASSSGTATYNEQFF

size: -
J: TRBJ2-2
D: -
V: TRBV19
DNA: TGTGCCAGTAGTATTAATACAGGGTCGGTCGGGGAGCTGTTTTTT
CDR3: CASSINTGSVGELFF

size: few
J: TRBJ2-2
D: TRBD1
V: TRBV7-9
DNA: TGTGCCAGCAGCCTGACAGGGCTGTCGAACACCGGGGAGCTGTTTTTT
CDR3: CASSLTGLSNTGELFF

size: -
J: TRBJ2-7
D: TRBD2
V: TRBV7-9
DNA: TGTGCCAGCAGCCCGGGAGGCGAGCAGTACTTC
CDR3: CASSPGGEQYF

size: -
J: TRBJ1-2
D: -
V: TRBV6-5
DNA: TGTGCCAGCAGTTCCCCCCAATCAGGAGGCTACACCTTC
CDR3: CASSSPQSGGYTF

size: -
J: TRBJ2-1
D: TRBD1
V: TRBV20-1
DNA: TGCAGTGCTTTCACAGGGGGAAGGCAGTTCTTC
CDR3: CSAFTGGRQFF

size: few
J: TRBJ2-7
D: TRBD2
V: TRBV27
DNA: TGTGCCAGCAGTCCAGCTAGCGGGGGATGGTACGAGCAGTACTTC
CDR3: CASSPASGGWYEQYF

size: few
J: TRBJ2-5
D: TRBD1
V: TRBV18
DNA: TGTGCCAGCTCACGCACAGGGGCCCAAGAGACCCAGTACTTC
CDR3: CASSRTGAQETQYF

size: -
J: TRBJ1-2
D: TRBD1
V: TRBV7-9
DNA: TGTGCCAGCAGCCCCATTACAGGGGCTCGAGGCTATGGCTACACCTTC
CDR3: CASSPITGARGYGYTF

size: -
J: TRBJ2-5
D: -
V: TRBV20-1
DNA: TGCAGTGCTAGAGATCGAGAGACCCAGTACTTC
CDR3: CSARDRETQYF

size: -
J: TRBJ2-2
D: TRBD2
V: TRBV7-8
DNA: TGTGCCAGCAGCCTTCTAGCGGCCACGAACACCGGGGAGCTGTTTTTT
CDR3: CASSLLAATNTGELFF

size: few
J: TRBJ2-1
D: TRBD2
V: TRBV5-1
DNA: TGCGCCAGCAGGGGTAATAGCGGGAGAATCTACAATGAGCAGTTCTTC
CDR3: CASRGNSGRIYNEQFF

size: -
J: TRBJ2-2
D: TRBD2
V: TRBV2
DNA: TGTGCCAGCAGCCGGACTAGCGGGGGACTCACCGGGGAGCTGTTTTTT
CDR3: CASSRTSGGLTGELFF

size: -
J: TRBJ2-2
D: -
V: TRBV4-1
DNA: TGCGCCAGCAGCCAAGTCAGGGAGGACGGGGAGCTGTTTTTT
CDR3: CASSQVREDGELFF

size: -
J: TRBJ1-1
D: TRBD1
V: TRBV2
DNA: TGTGCCAGCGGGGACACCACAGGGGGCAGGTGGAACACTGAAGCTTTCTTT
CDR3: CASGDTTGGRWNTEAFF

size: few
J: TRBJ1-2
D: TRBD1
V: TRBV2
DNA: TGTGCCAGCAGAGCAGGGGGCTCCTATGGCTACACCTTC
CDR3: CASRAGGSYGYTF

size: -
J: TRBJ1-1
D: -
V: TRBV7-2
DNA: TGTGCCAGCAGCTTACTAGGGAGGCAAGCTTTCTTT
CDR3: CASSLLGRQAFF

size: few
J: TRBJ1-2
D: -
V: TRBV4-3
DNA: TGCGCCAGCAGCCCCAGGGAAAACTATGGCTACACCTTC
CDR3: CASSPRENYGYTF

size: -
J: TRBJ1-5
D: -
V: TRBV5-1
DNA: TGCGCCAGCAGCTTCGCAGGGGAAGGCAATCAGCCCCAGCATTTT
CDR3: CASSFAGEGNQPQHF

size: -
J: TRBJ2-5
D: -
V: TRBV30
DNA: TGTGCCTGGAGTGCAGGGCTTGAGACCCAGTACTTC
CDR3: CAWSAGLETQYF

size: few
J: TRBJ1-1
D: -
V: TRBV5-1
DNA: TGCGCCAGCAGCTTGTTGCCAGGGGTTGACACTGAAGCTTTCTTT
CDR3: CASSLLPGVDTEAFF

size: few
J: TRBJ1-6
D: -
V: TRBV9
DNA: TGTGCCAGCAGCGTCGGACACCTAAAGTCACCCCTCCACTTT
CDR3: CASSVGHLKSPLHF

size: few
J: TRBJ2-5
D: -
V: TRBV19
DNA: TGTGCCAGTAGGAGCCTCAGCGTGCAAGAGACCCAGTACTTC
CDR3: CASRSLSVQETQYF

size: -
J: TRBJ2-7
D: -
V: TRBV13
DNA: TGTGCCAGCAGCTCCCTGACAGGTTCCTACGAGCAGTACTTC
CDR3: CASSSLTGSYEQYF

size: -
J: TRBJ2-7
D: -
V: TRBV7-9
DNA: TGTGCCAGCAGTCCAAAGCTTCAAGACGAGCAGTACTTC
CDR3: CASSPKLQDEQYF

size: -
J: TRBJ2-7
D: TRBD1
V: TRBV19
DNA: TGTGCCAGTAGTACCCCCCGGGACAGGGTCTCCTACGAGCAGTACTTC
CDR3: CASSTPRDRVSYEQYF

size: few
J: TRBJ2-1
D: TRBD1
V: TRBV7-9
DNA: TGTGCCAGCAGCTCCGGGACAGGGGGCGCGGATGAGCAGTTCTTC
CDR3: CASSSGTGGADEQFF

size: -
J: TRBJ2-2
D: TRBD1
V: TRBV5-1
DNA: TGCGCCAGCAGCGGGACAGTGGCCGGGGAGCTGTTTTTT
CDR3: CASSGTVAGELFF

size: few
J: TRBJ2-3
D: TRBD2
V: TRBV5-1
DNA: TGCGCCAGCAGCGATCTAGCGGGAGCCGGCACAGATACGCAGTATTTT
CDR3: CASSDLAGAGTDTQYF

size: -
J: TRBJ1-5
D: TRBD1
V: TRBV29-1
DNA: TGCAGCGTTGTGACAGGGACAAATCAGCCCCAGCATTTT
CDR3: CSVVTGTNQPQHF

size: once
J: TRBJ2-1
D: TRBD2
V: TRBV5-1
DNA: TGCGCCAGCAGCTTGGAACTAGCGGGGATCAATGAGCAGTTCTTC
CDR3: CASSLELAGINEQFF

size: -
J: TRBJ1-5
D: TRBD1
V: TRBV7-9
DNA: TGTGCCAGCAGCCGCCAGGGGGATCAGCCCCAGCATTTT
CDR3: CASSRQGDQPQHF

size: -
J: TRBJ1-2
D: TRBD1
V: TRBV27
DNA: TGTGCCAGCAGTTTCAGGTCGGGACAGGCTTCCTACGGCTACACCTTC
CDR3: CASSFRSGQASYGYTF

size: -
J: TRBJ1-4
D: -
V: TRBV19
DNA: TGTGCCAGTAGTTCTCAGGTTGCAACTAATGAAAAACTGTTTTTT
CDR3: CASSSQVATNEKLFF

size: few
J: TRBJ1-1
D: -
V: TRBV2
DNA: TGTGCCAGCAGTTCAGACAGGATTTCATCTGAAGCTTTCTTT
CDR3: CASSSDRISSEAFF

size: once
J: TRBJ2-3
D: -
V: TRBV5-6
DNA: TGTGCCAGCAGCCCTCTTGCAGATACGCAGTATTTT
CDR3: CASSPLADTQYF

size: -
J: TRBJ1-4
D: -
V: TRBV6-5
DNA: TGTGCCAGCAGTTACTCGGGGGCTCCTAATGAAAAACTGTTTTTT
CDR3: CASSYSGAPNEKLFF

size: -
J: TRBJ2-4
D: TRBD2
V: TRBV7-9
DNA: TGTGCCAGCAGCCTATTTAGCGGGACCATAGCCAAAAACATTCAGTACTTC
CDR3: CASSLFSGTIAKNIQYF

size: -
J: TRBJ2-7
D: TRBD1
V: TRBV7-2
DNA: TGTGCCAGCAGCTCAAGGGACAGGGGGCCCTACGAGCAGTACTTC
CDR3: CASSSRDRGPYEQYF

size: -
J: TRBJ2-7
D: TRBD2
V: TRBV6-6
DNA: TGTGCCAGCAGTTACGGCGGGGGAAAGCAGTACTTC
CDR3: CASSYGGGKQYF

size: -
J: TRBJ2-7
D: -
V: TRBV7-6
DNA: TGTGCCAGCAGCGTCAGTCCGTTGGACGGAGGCCTCTACGAGCAGTACTTC
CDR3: CASSVSPLDGGLYEQYF

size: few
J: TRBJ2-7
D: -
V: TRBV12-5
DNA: TGTGCTAGTGGTTTGCCTTCCGGGACTCGAGCCTACGAGCAGTACTTC
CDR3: CASGLPSGTRAYEQYF

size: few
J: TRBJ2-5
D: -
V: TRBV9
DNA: TGTGCCAGCAGCGTAGACCAGGGGGGGACCCAGTACTTC
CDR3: CASSVDQGGTQYF

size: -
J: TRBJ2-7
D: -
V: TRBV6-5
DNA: TGTGCCAGCAGTTCCCCGGCTAGCCTGGCGTCCGGCGAGCAGTACTTC
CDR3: CASSSPASLASGEQYF

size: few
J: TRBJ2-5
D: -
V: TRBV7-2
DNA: TGTGCCAGCAGCTTCCTAGATCAAGAGACCCAGTACTTC
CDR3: CASSFLDQETQYF

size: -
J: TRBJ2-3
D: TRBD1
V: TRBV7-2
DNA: TGTGCCAGCAGCCTCGGACAGGCCACAGATACGCAGTATTTT
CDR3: CASSLGQATDTQYF

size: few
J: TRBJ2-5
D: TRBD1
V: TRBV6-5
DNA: TGTGCCAGCAGTTACTCTCGGACAGGGACCCAAGAGACCCAGTACTTC
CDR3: CASSYSRTGTQETQYF